The sequence of this TCR beta chain was determined in a study of T cells in narcolepsy. Study information: Enrolled donors included narcolepsy type 1 or type 2 patients and healthy controls. Whole-study findings and limits: Autoreactive clone sequences were missing from some blood memory CD4+ repertoires. Reportedly, autoreactive clonotypes were serially detected in patients' blood but not controls'.

Germline loops: CDR1 LGHNT, CDR2 FRNRAP. The V segment lost 6 bases and the J segment 9 bases; nucleotides outside the gene matches: 14. The CDR3 runs to 15 residues. This clone was seen more than once but under ten times. Its specificity is not known. Sequencing was performed with immunoSEQ multiplex PCR; in TCRdb, only in-frame clones are kept and a portion is missing. The sample contains about 40,000 clones, approximately 88% of which appear only once. This sequence originates from a human donor with narcolepsy. The material sequenced was CD45RA- memory CD4+ T cells from PBMCs. The chain uses TRBV12-5 and TRBJ2-1; 7 nucleotides agree with TRBD2. The CDR3 sequence: CASGGGLREWGEQFF. In nucleotides, the CDR3 is TGTGCTAGTGGAGGTGGGTTGCGGGAGTGGGGTGAGCAGTTCTTC. Variable domain in full (rest from reference TRBV12-5 and TRBJ2-1): DARVTQTPRHKVTEMGQEVTMRCQPILGHNTVFWYRQTMMQGLELLAYFRNRAPLDDSGMPKDRFSAEMPDATLATLKIQPSEPRDSAVYFCASGGGLREWGEQFFGPGTRLTVL.